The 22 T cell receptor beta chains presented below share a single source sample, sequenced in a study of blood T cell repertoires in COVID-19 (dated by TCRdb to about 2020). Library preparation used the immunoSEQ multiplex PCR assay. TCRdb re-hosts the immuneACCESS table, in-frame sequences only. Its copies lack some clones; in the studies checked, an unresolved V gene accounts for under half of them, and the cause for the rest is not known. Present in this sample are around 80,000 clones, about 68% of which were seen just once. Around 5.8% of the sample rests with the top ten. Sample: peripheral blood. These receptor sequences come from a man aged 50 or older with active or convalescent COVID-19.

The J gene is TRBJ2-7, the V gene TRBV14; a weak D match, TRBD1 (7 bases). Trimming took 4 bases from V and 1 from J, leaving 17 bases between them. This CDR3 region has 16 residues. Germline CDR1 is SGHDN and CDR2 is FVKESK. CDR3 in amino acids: CASSLKVRGDSYEQYF. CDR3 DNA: TGTGCCAGCAGCCTAAAGGTCAGGGGGGATTCCTACGAGCAGTACTTC. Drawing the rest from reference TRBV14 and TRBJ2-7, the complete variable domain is EAGVTQFPSHSVIEKGQTVTLRCDPISGHDNLYWYRRVMGKEIKFLLHFVKESKQDESGMPNNRFLAERTGGTYSTLKVQPAELEDSGVYFCASSLKVRGDSYEQYFGPGTRLTVT.

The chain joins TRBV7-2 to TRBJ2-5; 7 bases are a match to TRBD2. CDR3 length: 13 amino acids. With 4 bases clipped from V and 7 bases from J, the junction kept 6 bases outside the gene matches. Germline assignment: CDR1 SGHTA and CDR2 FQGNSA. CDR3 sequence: CASSSGGSGTQYF. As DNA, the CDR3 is TGTGCCAGCAGCTCCGGGGGGTCGGGGACCCAGTACTTC.

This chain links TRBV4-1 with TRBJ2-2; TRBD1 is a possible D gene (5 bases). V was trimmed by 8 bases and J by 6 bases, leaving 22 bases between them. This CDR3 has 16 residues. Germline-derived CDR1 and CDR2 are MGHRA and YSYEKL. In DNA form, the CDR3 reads TGCGCCAGCTCTTTTCTCGGGCAGGGTCTACCCGGGGAGCTGTTTTTT. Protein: CASSFLGQGLPGELFF.

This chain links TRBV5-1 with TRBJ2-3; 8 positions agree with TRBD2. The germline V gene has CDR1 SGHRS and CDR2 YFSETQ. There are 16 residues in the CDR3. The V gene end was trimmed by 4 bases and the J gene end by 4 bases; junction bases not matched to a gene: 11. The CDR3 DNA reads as TGCGCCAGCAGCCCGGGACTAGTAAGGGGGTCAGATACGCAGTATTTT. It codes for CASSPGLVRGSDTQYF.

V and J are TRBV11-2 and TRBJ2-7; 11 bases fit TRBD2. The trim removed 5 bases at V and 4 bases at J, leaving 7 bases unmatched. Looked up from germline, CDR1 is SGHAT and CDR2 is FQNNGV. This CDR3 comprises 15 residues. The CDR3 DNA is TGTGCCAGCAGCGACGGGACTAGCGGACGATACGAGCAGTACTTC. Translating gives CASSDGTSGRYEQYF.

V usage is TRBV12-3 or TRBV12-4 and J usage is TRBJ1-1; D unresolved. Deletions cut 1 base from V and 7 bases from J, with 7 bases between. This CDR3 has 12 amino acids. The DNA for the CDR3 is TGTGCCAGCAGTTTAGGGCGGCGTGAAGCTTTCTTT. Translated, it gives CASSLGRREAFF.

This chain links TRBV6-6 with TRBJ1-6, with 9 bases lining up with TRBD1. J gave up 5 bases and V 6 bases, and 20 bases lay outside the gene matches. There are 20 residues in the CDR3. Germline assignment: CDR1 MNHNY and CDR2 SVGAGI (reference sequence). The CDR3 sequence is CASSPTGGTGIRGNNSPLHF. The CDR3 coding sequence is TGTGCCAGCAGCCCGACCGGGGGGACAGGGATTCGAGGGAATAATTCACCCCTCCACTTT.

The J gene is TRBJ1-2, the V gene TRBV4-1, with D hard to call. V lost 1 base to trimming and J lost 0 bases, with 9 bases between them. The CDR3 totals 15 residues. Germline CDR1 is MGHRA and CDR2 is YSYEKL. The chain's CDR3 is CASSQVYSANYGYTF. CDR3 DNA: TGCGCCAGCAGCCAAGTGTACAGTGCTAACTATGGCTACACCTTC.

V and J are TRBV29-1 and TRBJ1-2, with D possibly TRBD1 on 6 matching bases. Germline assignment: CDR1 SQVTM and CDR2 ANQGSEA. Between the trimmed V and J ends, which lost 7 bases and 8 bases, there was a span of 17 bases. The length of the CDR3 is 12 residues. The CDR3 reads CSAPGGSYGYTF. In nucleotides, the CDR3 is TGCAGCGCCCCGGGGGGCTCTTACGGCTACACCTTC.

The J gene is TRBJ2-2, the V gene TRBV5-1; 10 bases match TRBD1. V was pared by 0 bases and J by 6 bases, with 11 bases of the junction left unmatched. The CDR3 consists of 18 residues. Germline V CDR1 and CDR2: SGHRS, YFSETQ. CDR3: CASSLETGGALVSGELFF. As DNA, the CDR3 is TGCGCCAGCAGCTTGGAGACAGGGGGCGCGTTGGTGTCCGGGGAGCTGTTTTTT.

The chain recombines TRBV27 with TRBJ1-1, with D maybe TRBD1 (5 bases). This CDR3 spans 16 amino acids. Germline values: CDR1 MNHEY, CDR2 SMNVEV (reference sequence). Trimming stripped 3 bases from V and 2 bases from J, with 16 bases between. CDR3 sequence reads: CASSFAGGMGNTEAFF. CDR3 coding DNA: TGTGCCAGCAGTTTCGCGGGGGGGATGGGCAACACTGAAGCTTTCTTT.

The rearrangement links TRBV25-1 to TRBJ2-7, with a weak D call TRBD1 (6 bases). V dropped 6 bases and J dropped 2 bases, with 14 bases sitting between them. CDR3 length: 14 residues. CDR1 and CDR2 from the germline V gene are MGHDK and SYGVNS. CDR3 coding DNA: TGTGCCAGCAGAACAGGACAGAGTCCCTACGAGCAGTACTTC. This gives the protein CASRTGQSPYEQYF.

CDR3 in amino acids: CASSLQAGGLGETQYF. The CDR3 region has the DNA TGTGCCAGCAGCTTACAAGCGGGGGGCCTCGGGGAGACCCAGTACTTC. The V gene is TRBV7-2, the J gene TRBJ2-5; TRBD2 matches 9 bases. The CDR3 totals 16 residues. V lost 2 bases to trimming and J lost 5 bases; unmatched junction nucleotides: 9. Germline-derived CDR1 and CDR2 are SGHTA and FQGNSA.

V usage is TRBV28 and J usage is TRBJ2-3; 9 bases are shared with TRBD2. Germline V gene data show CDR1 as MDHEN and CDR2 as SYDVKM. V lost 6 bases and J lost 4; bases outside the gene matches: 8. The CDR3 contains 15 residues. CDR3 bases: TGTGCCAGCAGCCAGCGGGGGGCCCTCTCAGATACGCAGTATTTT. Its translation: CASSQRGALSDTQYF. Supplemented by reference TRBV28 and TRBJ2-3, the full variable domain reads DVKVTQSSRYLVKRTGEKVFLECVQDMDHENMFWYRQDPGLGLRLIYFSYDVKMKEKGDIPEGYSVSREKKERFSLILESASTNQTSMYLCASSQRGALSDTQYFGPGTRLTVL.

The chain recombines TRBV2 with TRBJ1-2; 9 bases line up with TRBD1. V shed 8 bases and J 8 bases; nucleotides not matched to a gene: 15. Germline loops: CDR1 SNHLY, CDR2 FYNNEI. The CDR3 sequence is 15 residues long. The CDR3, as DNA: TGTGCCAGCCACCGAGGTCAAGGGACAGGGAAAGGCTACACCTTC. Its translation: CASHRGQGTGKGYTF.

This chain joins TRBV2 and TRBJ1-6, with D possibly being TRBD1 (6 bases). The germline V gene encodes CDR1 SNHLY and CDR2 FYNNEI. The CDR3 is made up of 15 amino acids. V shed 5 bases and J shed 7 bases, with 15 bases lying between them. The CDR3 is CASSPPGTKNSPLHF. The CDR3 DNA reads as TGTGCCAGCAGTCCTCCCGGGACAAAGAATTCACCCCTCCACTTT.

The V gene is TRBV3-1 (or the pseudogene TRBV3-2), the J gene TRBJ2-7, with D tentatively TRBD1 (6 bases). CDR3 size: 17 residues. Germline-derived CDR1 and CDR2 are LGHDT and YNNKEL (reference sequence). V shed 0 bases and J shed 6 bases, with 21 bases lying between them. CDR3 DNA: TGTGCCAGCAGCCAAGATTTTGGCAGGGGCCCCTTCGGCGAGCAGTACTTC. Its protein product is CASSQDFGRGPFGEQYF.

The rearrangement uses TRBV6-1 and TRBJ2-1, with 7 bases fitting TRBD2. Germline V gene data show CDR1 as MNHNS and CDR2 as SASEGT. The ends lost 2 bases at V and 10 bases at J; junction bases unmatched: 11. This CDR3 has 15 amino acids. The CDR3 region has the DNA TGTGCCAGCAGTGAAACCAGTACAACTAGCGCCGAGCAGTTCTTC. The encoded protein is CASSETSTTSAEQFF.

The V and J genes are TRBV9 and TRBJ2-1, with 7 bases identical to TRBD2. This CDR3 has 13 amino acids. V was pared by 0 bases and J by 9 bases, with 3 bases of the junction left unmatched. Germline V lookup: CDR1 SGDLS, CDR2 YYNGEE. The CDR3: CASSVAPGGEQFF. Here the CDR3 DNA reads TGTGCCAGCAGCGTAGCACCGGGGGGTGAGCAGTTCTTC.

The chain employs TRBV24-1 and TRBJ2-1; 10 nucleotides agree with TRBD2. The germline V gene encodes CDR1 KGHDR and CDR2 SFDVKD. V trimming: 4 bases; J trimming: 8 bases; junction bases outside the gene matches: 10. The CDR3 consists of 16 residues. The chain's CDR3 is CATSDPSSGGADEQFF. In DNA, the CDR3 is TGTGCCACCAGTGACCCCAGCAGCGGGGGGGCTGATGAGCAGTTCTTC.

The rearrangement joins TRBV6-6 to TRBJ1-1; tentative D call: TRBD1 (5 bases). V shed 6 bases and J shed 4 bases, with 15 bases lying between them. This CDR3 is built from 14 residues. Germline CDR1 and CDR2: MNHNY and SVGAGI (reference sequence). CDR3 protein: CASSQQGRSTEAFF. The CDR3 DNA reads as TGTGCCAGCAGCCAGCAGGGCCGGAGCACTGAAGCTTTCTTT.

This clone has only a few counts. The DNA for the CDR3 is TGTGCCAGCAGCCTGCATGGACCTACAGGGGCGGCCACTGAAGCTTTCTTT. Protein: CASSLHGPTGAATEAFF. V and J are TRBV7-3 and TRBJ1-1; 7 bases agree with TRBD1. Germline V gene sequence: CDR1 SGHTA, CDR2 FQGTGA. J was trimmed by 4 bases and V by 5 bases; bases with no gene match: 16. The CDR3 runs 17 residues.